The rows below give T cell receptor beta chains drawn from one sample of a study of beta chain features in type 1 diabetes. Measured with immunoSEQ multiplex PCR; TCRdb has only the in-frame clones, and not every one. The sample records fewer than 900,000 clones, about 17% being singletons. The specimen was naive CD4+ T cells from blood. Receptors originate from a young woman in good health. Both conserved end residues are part of each CDR3. Fields, in order: D gene, J gene, V gene, clone size, CDR3 protein, CDR3 DNA. A D gene is named only where the DNA matches it firmly. Only part of the rows carry a size: once, few, many, or a class if the clone is expanded.

NA	TRBJ2-7	TRBV5-1	few	CASSLGDWDSYEQYF	TGCGCCAGCAGCTTGGGCGACTGGGACTCCTACGAGCAGTACTTC
NA	TRBJ2-5	TRBV7-2	few	CASSHEGGLFPQYF	TGTGCCAGCAGCCACGAGGGGGGGCTGTTTCCCCAGTACTTC
NA	TRBJ2-1	TRBV5-1	NA	CASSFGAGSIYNEQFF	TGCGCCAGCAGCTTTGGTGCAGGGTCCATCTACAATGAGCAGTTCTTC
NA	TRBJ1-2	TRBV29-1	few	CSALTGPPGANYGYTF	TGCAGCGCCTTGACGGGCCCCCCGGGAGCGAACTATGGCTACACCTTC
NA	TRBJ1-2	TRBV7-2	NA	CASTQSRINYGYTF	TGTGCCAGCACCCAAAGTCGTATTAACTATGGCTACACCTTC
NA	TRBJ1-1	TRBV11-2	NA	CASSFVRNTEAFF	TGTGCCAGCAGCTTTGTCCGGAACACTGAAGCTTTCTTT
TRBD2	TRBJ2-5	TRBV7-9	NA	CASSSTFSRGRAFRETQYF	TGTGCCAGCAGCTCGACGTTCAGTCGCGGGAGGGCCTTCAGAGAGACCCAGTACTTC
NA	TRBJ2-1	TRBV7-3	NA	CASSFIGPRQFF	TGTGCCAGCAGCTTCATAGGTCCAAGGCAGTTCTTC
TRBD1	TRBJ1-1	TRBV19	few	CASSLQGVTEAFF	TGTGCCAGTAGCCTGCAGGGGGTAACTGAAGCTTTCTTT
NA	TRBJ1-1	TRBV27	once	CASISRNTEAFF	TGTGCCAGCATCTCAAGGAACACTGAAGCTTTCTTT
TRBD1	TRBJ2-7	TRBV23-1	few	CASSQGGTNRDRRRTIYEQYF	TGCGCCAGCAGTCAAGGGGGGACGAACCGGGACAGGAGACGGACAATCTACGAGCAGTACTTC
NA	TRBJ2-1	TRBV7-9	NA	CTSSFYGSTSYNEQFF	TGTACCAGCAGCTTTTACGGGAGCACCTCCTACAATGAGCAGTTCTTC
NA	TRBJ2-1	TRBV7-9	NA	CASSLNEVGNEQFF	TGTGCCAGCAGCTTAAACGAGGTCGGGAATGAGCAGTTCTTC
TRBD2	TRBJ2-3	TRBV27	NA	CASSLFALSGISTDTQYF	TGTGCCAGCAGTTTATTCGCTCTAAGCGGGATAAGCACAGATACGCAGTATTTT
NA	TRBJ2-5	TRBV15	NA	CATRAASGLYQETQYF	TGTGCCACCAGGGCCGCCAGCGGATTGTACCAAGAGACCCAGTACTTC
NA	TRBJ2-1	TRBV6-6	NA	CASSYTGAISEQFF	TGTGCCAGCAGTTACACGGGAGCGATCTCTGAGCAGTTCTTC
TRBD1	TRBJ2-4	TRBV9	few	CASSATGGLAKNIQYF	TGTGCCAGCAGCGCCACAGGGGGCCTAGCCAAAAACATTCAGTACTTC
TRBD1	TRBJ2-3	TRBV10-3	NA	CAISGTGGLGDTQYF	TGTGCCATCAGTGGGACAGGGGGATTAGGAGATACGCAGTATTTT
TRBD1	TRBJ1-1	TRBV5-4	NA	CASSLEGGVYTEAFF	TGTGCCAGCAGCTTGGAAGGGGGCGTTTACACTGAAGCTTTCTTT
TRBD2	TRBJ2-1	TRBV25-1	few	CASSILAGVNEQFF	TGTGCCAGCAGTATCTTAGCGGGAGTCAATGAGCAGTTCTTC
NA	TRBJ2-7	TRBV19	few	CASSITQTIGSYEQYF	TGTGCCAGTAGTATCACCCAGACCATCGGTTCCTACGAGCAGTACTTC
TRBD1	TRBJ2-2	TRBV10-3	NA	CATQDRGLAVGTGELFF	TGTGCCACCCAGGACAGGGGGCTGGCGGTTGGGACCGGGGAGCTGTTTTTT
TRBD2	TRBJ2-1	TRBV5-8	few	CASSSRLAGVVNEQFF	TGTGCCAGCAGCTCAAGACTAGCGGGAGTTGTCAATGAGCAGTTCTTC
NA	TRBJ2-1	TRBV21-1	few	CASSTKGRGDSRGFF	TGTGCCAGCAGCACAAAAGGGAGGGGAGACAGCCGGGGGTTCTTC
NA	TRBJ2-1	TRBV18	few	CASSPAEVYNEQFF	TGTGCCAGCTCTCCAGCGGAAGTGTACAATGAGCAGTTCTTC
TRBD2	TRBJ2-5	TRBV4-1	once	CASSQAGTSGTFQETQYF	TGCGCCAGCAGCCAAGCCGGGACTAGCGGGACCTTCCAAGAGACCCAGTACTTC
NA	TRBJ2-3	TRBV7-9	few	CATPEATGVVRTDTQYF	TGTGCCACCCCGGAGGCAACAGGCGTAGTTCGCACAGATACGCAGTATTTT
NA	TRBJ1-4	TRBV5-1	few	CASSPSTNEKLFF	TGCGCCAGCAGTCCCTCAACTAATGAAAAACTGTTTTTT
NA	TRBJ2-7	TRBV11-1	few	CASSLAGRLGEQYF	TGTGCCAGCAGCTTAGCAGGGCGACTTGGCGAGCAGTACTTC
TRBD2	TRBJ2-1	TRBV7-2	NA	CASSLARVAGGHEQFF	TGTGCCAGCAGCTTAGCGCGGGTAGCGGGCGGCCATGAGCAGTTCTTC
NA	TRBJ2-5	TRBV6-1	few	CASGGTVNQETQYF	TGTGCCAGCGGGGGGACAGTGAACCAAGAGACCCAGTACTTC
NA	TRBJ2-1	TRBV28	NA	CASSFQGREQFF	TGTGCCAGCAGTTTCCAGGGGCGTGAGCAGTTCTTC
NA	TRBJ2-3	TRBV9	NA	CASDPVGGPDGGQYF	TGTGCCAGCGACCCAGTCGGCGGGCCGGATGGTGGGCAGTATTTT